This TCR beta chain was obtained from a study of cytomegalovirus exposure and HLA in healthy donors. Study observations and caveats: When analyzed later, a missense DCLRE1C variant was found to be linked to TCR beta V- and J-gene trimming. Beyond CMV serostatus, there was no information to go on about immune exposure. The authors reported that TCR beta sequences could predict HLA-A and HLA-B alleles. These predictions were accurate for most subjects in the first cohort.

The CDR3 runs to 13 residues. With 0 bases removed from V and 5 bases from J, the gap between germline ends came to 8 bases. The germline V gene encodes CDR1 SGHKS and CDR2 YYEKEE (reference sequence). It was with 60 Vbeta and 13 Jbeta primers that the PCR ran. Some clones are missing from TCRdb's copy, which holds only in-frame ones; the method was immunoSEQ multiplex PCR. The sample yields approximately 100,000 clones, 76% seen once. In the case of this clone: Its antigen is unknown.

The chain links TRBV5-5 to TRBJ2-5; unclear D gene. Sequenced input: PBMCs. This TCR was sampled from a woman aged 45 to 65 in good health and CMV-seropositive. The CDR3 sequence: CASSLGASETQYF. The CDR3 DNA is TGTGCCAGCAGCTTGGGCGCGTCGGAGACCCAGTACTTC.